This passage covers 20 T cell receptor beta chains from one sample sequenced in a study of T-cell reconstitution after alpha-beta-depleted transplantation in children. Construction of the TCRbeta library involved unique molecular identifiers. TCRdb re-called the PCR reads with MiXCR, one entry per CDR3 protein. Of about 600,000 distinct CDR3 sequences listed, 13% are singletons. The material was PBMCs, mostly from graft donor cells, obtained 360 days after TCRalphabeta/CD19-depleted stem cell transplant. The receptors here all came from a male patient younger than 18 who had a stem cell transplant for acute myeloid leukemia, so the T cells may come from the graft donor.

The chain combines TRBV20-1 with TRBJ2-1; 15 nucleotides match TRBD2. The germline V gene encodes CDR1 DFQATT and CDR2 SNEGSKA (reference sequence). The CDR3 totals 15 residues. V lost 3 bases to trimming and J lost 8 bases; unmatched junction nucleotides: 5. This CDR3 reads CSASGLAGGWDEQFF. The CDR3 coding sequence is TGCAGTGCTAGTGGACTAGCGGGAGGGTGGGATGAGCAGTTCTTC.

This clonotype was found many times. The V call is TRBV20-1, the J call TRBJ2-7; D may be TRBD2 (6 bases). V was clipped by 0 bases and J by 0 bases, with 12 bases between them. The CDR3 is 15 amino acids. Germline loops: CDR1 DFQATT, CDR2 SNEGSKA (reference sequence). DNA of the CDR3: TGCAGTGCTAGAGATCAGGTAGCGGTCTCCTACGAGCAGTACTTC. Protein sequence: CSARDQVAVSYEQYF.

This clonotype was counted a few times. The chain couples TRBV20-1 to TRBJ2-5; TRBD2 matches at 10 bases. Germline V lookup: CDR1 DFQATT, CDR2 SNEGSKA (reference sequence). The junction had 5 bases not matched to a gene; V was cut back by 1 base and J by 0 bases. The CDR3 runs to 16 residues. This chain's CDR3 is CSARAGAGGDQETQYF. As DNA, the CDR3 is TGCAGTGCTAGAGCGGGAGCGGGAGGGGACCAAGAGACCCAGTACTTC.

This clonotype was seen only a few times. The chain has TRBV5-1 and TRBJ2-7, with a weak D call TRBD1 (6 bases). CDR3 length: 15 amino acids. V lost 0 bases to trimming and J lost 2 bases, with 12 bases between them. Germline V gives CDR1 SGHRS, CDR2 YFSETQ. The CDR3 DNA is TGCGCCAGCAGCTTGGGGGTGGGGGCCGCCTACGAGCAGTACTTC. It codes for CASSLGVGAAYEQYF. Full variable domain (missing parts from reference TRBV5-1 and TRBJ2-7): KAGVTQTPRYLIKTRGQQVTLSCSPISGHRSVSWYQQTPGQGLQFLFEYFSETQRNKGNFPGRFSGRQFSNSRSEMNVSTLELGDSALYLCASSLGVGAAYEQYFGPGTRLTVT.

The chain has TRBV20-1 and TRBJ1-6; possible D gene TRBD1, 5 bases. V lost 3 bases to trimming and J lost 11 bases, with 11 bases between them. CDR1 and CDR2 from the germline V gene are DFQATT and SNEGSKA (reference sequence). The CDR3 runs to 12 residues. The CDR3 sequence: CSASRGSAPLHF. In nucleotides, the CDR3 is TGCAGTGCTAGTAGGGGCTCGGCACCCCTCCACTTT.

This clonotype was counted only a few times. This chain links TRBV9 with TRBJ2-5; TRBD1 aligns across 7 bases. Germline V gives CDR1 SGDLS, CDR2 YYNGEE. V lost 0 bases, J lost 2 bases, and 1 base stayed unmatched. The CDR3 has 14 residues. The CDR3 nucleotides are TGTGCCAGCAGCGTAGAGGGACAGCAAGAGACCCAGTACTTC. Protein: CASSVEGQQETQYF. The entire variable domain, with the rest obtained from reference TRBV9 and TRBJ2-5, is as follows: DSGVTQTPKHLITATGQRVTLRCSPRSGDLSVYWYQQSLDQGLQFLIQYYNGEERAKGNILERFSAQQFPDLHSELNLSSLELGDSALYFCASSVEGQQETQYFGPGTRLLVL.

This clonotype was counted at least ten times. The rearrangement links TRBV24-1 to TRBJ2-3, with D possibly being TRBD1 (5 bases). This CDR3 has 14 amino acids. The ends were cut back, 3 bases at V and 0 bases at J, with 6 bases in the middle. The germline V gene has CDR1 KGHDR and CDR2 SFDVKD. CDR3 sequence reads: CATSDPGSTDTQYF. CDR3 sequence (DNA): TGTGCCACCAGTGATCCAGGGAGCACAGATACGCAGTATTTT.

V gene TRBV7-8 combines with J gene TRBJ2-2; D unclear. Germline V gene data show CDR1 as SGHVS and CDR2 as FQNEAQ. The length of the CDR3 is 14 residues. Trimming took off 7 bases at V and 4 bases at J, with 13 bases between the two ends. DNA for the CDR3: TGTGCCAGCACCTTTAGACTGATCACCGGGGAGCTGTTTTTT. This encodes CASTFRLITGELFF.

The rearrangement links TRBV4-2 to TRBJ2-7; 9 bases match TRBD1. Germline values: CDR1 LGHNA, CDR2 YNFKEQ. V shed 4 bases and J 5 bases; nucleotides not matched to a gene: 9. The CDR3 length is 15 residues. In nucleotides, the CDR3 is TGTGCCAGCAGCCTGCCGGGACAGGGTTTCGACGAGCAGTACTTC. Its protein product is CASSLPGQGFDEQYF.

This clonotype was seen at least ten times. The V gene is TRBV7-2, the J gene TRBJ2-4; 9 bases are a match to TRBD2. The germline V gene has CDR1 SGHTA and CDR2 FQGNSA. The CDR3 length is 19 residues. V shed 4 bases and J 0 bases; nucleotides not matched to a gene: 13. This CDR3 is CASSSPPTSGPLAKNIQYF. The CDR3 DNA sequence: TGTGCCAGCAGCTCACCGCCGACTAGCGGACCTCTAGCCAAAAACATTCAGTACTTC.

With regard to this clonotype: A read error may account for a junction end that differs from germline. The chain is built from TRBV7-7 and TRBJ2-1; the D gene is possibly TRBD1 (5 bases). The CDR3 has 8 residues. Germline values: CDR1 SSHAT, CDR2 FNYEAQ (reference sequence). The CDR3 spells CRPGEQFF. CDR3 sequence (DNA): TGCCGCCCAGGGGAGCAGTTCTTC.

The V call is TRBV7-3, the J call TRBJ2-1; 8 bases agree with TRBD2. Per germline, CDR1 SGHTA and CDR2 FQGTGA. V was clipped by 5 bases and J by 4 bases; unmatched bases: 4. This CDR3 spans 14 amino acids. The CDR3 is CASSRRGDYNEQFF. CDR3 DNA sequence: TGTGCCAGCAGCCGGCGGGGGGATTACAATGAGCAGTTCTTC.

The V call is TRBV29-1, the J call TRBJ2-1; 7 bases align to TRBD1. This CDR3 region has 13 residues. Trimming at V came to 7 bases and at J to 3 bases, leaving 6 bases not matched to a gene. CDR1 is SQVTM and CDR2 is ANQGSEA in the germline V gene. This chain's CDR3 is CSELRDSYNEQFF. For the CDR3, the DNA is TGCAGCGAGCTCCGGGACAGCTACAATGAGCAGTTCTTC.

This clonotype has a count of ten or more. This sequence joins TRBV4-2 and TRBJ2-1; 9 bases line up with TRBD1. The CDR3 loop spans 16 amino acids. J was trimmed by 4 bases and V by 0 bases; bases with no gene match: 4. Germline values: CDR1 LGHNA, CDR2 YNFKEQ. In DNA form, the CDR3 reads TGTGCCAGCAGCCAAGATCTCGGGACAGGGTACAATGAGCAGTTCTTC. Translating gives CASSQDLGTGYNEQFF.

This chain's CDR3 is CSARLGGRKGWTEAFF. The CDR3, as DNA: TGCAGTGCTAGACTTGGGGGCCGCAAGGGATGGACTGAAGCTTTCTTT. The gene calls are TRBV20-1 and TRBJ1-1, with D tentatively TRBD1 (6 bases). V was clipped by 2 bases and J by 5 bases, with 21 bases between them. The germline V gene has CDR1 DFQATT and CDR2 SNEGSKA (reference sequence). The CDR3 is made up of 16 amino acids.

This clonotype was picked up many times. The chain joins TRBV4-3 to TRBJ2-7; weak D call: TRBD2 (5 bases). Germline CDR1 is LGHNA and CDR2 is YSLEER. V lost 1 base and J lost 2, with 12 bases in between. This CDR3 region has 15 residues. CDR3 DNA: TGCGCCAGCAGCCAAGGGACTGACGGTGCCTACGAGCAGTACTTC. Amino acid sequence: CASSQGTDGAYEQYF.

The chain joins TRBV7-2 to TRBJ2-3; D is possibly TRBD2 (5 bases). There are 17 residues in the CDR3. V was trimmed by 6 bases and J by 4 bases, leaving 23 bases between them. CDR1 and CDR2 from the germline V gene are SGHTA and FQGNSA. The DNA for the CDR3 is TGTGCCAGCAGTCCCTTTGGAGTCGGGCCGAGGGCAGATACGCAGTATTTT. This gives the protein CASSPFGVGPRADTQYF.

This clonotype was picked up many times. This chain links TRBV20-1 with TRBJ2-2, with 11 bases fitting TRBD2. This CDR3 has 14 residues. The junction had 5 bases not matched to a gene; V was cut back by 5 bases and J by 6 bases. Per the germline V gene, CDR1 is DFQATT and CDR2 is SNEGSKA (reference sequence). This chain's CDR3 is CSAYSGRAPGELFF. The CDR3 DNA sequence: TGCAGTGCTTATAGCGGGAGGGCCCCCGGGGAGCTGTTTTTT.

This clonotype appeared a few times. This chain links TRBV7-2 with TRBJ2-1; a possible D gene is TRBD2 (5 bases). With 2 bases removed from V and 6 bases from J, the gap between germline ends came to 17 bases. Germline CDR1 SGHTA, CDR2 FQGNSA. CDR3 size: 16 residues. In DNA form, the CDR3 reads TGTGCCAGCAGCTTATTAGCAGCGGTGGCGGGCAATGAGCAGTTCTTC. This translates into CASSLLAAVAGNEQFF. The full variable domain, with the rest looked up from reference TRBV7-2 and TRBJ2-1, is GAGVSQSPSNKVTEKGKDVELRCDPISGHTALYWYRQSLGQGLEFLIYFQGNSAPDKSGLPSDRFSAERTGGSVSTLTIQRTQQEDSAVYLCASSLLAAVAGNEQFFGPGTRLTVL.

This clonotype was detected only a few times. One junction end does not reproduce the germline sequence, and a read error may be involved. The V call is TRBV7-7, the J call TRBJ2-7, with D possibly being TRBD1 (6 bases). Germline CDR1 is SSHAT and CDR2 is FNYEAQ (reference sequence). CDR3 length: 18 amino acids. The CDR3 bases are TGTGCTAGCAGCTTAGCGCCACCAGCTCCGACAGGATGGTACGAGCAGTACTTC. Its translation is CASSLAPPAPTGWYEQYF.